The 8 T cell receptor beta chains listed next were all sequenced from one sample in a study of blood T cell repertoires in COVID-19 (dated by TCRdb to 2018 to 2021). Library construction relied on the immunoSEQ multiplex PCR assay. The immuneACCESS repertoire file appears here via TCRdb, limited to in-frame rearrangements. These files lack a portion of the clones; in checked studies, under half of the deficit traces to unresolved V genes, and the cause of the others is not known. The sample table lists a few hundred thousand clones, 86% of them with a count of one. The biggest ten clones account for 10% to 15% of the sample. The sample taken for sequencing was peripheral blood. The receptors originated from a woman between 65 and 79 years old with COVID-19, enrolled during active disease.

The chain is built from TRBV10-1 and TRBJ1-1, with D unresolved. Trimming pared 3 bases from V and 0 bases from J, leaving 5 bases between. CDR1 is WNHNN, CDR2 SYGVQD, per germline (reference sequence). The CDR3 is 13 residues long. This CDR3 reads CASSDSMNTEAFF. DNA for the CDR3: TGCGCCAGCAGTGACAGTATGAACACTGAAGCTTTCTTT.

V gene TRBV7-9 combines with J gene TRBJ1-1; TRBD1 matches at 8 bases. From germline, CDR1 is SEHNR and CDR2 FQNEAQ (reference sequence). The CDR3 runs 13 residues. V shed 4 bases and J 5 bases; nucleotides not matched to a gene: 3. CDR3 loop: CASSSGGLTEAFF. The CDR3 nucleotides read TGTGCCAGCAGCTCAGGGGGCTTGACTGAAGCTTTCTTT. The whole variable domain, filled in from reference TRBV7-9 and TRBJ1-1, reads DTGVSQNPRHKITKRGQNVTFRCDPISEHNRLYWYRQTLGQGPEFLTYFQNEAQLEKSRLLSDRFSAERPKGSFSTLEIQRTEQGDSAMYLCASSSGGLTEAFFGQGTRLTVV.

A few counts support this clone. CDR3 protein: CASSVLQGSTGELFF. CDR3 nucleotide sequence: TGTGCCAGCAGCGTGCTACAGGGGAGCACCGGGGAGCTGTTTTTT. The gene calls are TRBV11-2 and TRBJ2-2; 7 bases fit TRBD1. Per the germline V gene, CDR1 is SGHAT and CDR2 is FQNNGV. With V trimmed by 5 bases and J by 4 bases, 7 bases remained unmatched. The CDR3 loop spans 15 amino acids.

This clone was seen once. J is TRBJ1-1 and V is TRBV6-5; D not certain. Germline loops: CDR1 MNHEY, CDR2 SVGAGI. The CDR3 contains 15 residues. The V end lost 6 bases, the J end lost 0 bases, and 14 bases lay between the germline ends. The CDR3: CASSPREVMNTEAFF. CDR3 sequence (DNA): TGTGCCAGCAGCCCCCGGGAGGTCATGAACACTGAAGCTTTCTTT.

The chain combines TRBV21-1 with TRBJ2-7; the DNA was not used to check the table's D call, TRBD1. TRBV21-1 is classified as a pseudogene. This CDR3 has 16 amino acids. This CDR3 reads CASSKLPGDSDYEQYF. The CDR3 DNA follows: TGTGCCAGCAGCAAGCTGCCCGGAGACAGCGACTACGAGCAGTACTTC.

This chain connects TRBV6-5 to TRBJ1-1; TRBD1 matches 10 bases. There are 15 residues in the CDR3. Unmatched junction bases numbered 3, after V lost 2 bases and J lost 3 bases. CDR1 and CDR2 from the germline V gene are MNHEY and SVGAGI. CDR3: CASSYGDRGYTEAFF. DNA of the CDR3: TGTGCCAGCAGTTACGGGGACAGGGGATACACTGAAGCTTTCTTT.

In DNA form, the CDR3 reads TGTGCCAGCAGCCCCCGGGGGGCAACTGGGGCCAACGTCCTGACTTTC. It is translated as CASSPRGATGANVLTF. This chain joins TRBV11-2 and TRBJ2-6; D may be TRBD2 (7 bases). Germline V gene sequence: CDR1 SGHAT, CDR2 FQNNGV. The CDR3 loop spans 16 amino acids. Deletions cut 5 bases from V and 2 bases from J, with 13 bases between.

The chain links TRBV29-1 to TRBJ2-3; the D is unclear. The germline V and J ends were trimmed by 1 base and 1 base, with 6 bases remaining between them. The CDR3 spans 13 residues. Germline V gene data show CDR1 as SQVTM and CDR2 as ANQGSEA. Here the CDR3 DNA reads TGCAGCGTTGAAGCCAGCGGCACAGATACGCAGTATTTT. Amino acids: CSVEASGTDTQYF.